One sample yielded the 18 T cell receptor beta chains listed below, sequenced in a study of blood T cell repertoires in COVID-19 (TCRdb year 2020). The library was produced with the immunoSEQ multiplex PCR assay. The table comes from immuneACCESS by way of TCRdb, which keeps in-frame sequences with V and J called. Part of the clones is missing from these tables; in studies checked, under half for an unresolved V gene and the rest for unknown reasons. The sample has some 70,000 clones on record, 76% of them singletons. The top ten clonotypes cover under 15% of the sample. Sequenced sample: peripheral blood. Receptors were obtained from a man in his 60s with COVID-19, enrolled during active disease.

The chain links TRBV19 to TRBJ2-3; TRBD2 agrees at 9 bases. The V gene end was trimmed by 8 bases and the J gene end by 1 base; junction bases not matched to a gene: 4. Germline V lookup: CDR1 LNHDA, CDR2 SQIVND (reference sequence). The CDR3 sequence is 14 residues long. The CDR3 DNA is TGTGCCAGTCAGTTAGCGGGAGGCACAGATACGCAGTATTTT. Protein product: CASQLAGGTDTQYF.

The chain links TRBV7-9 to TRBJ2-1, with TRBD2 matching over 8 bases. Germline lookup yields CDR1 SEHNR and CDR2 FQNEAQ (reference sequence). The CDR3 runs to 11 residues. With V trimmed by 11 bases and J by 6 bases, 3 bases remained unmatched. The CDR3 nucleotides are TGTGCCGACGGGAGGGTCAATGAGCAGTTCTTC. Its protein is CADGRVNEQFF. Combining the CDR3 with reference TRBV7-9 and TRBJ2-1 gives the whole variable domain DTGVSQNPRHKITKRGQNVTFRCDPISEHNRLYWYRQTLGQGPEFLTYFQNEAQLEKSRLLSDRFSAERPKGSFSTLEIQRTEQGDSAMYLCADGRVNEQFFGPGTRLTVL.

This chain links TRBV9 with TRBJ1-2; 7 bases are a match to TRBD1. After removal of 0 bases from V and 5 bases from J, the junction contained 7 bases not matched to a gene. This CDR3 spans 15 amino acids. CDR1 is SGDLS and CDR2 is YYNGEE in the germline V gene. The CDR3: CASSVDPGQPYGYTF. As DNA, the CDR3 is TGTGCCAGCAGCGTAGACCCGGGACAGCCGTATGGCTACACCTTC.

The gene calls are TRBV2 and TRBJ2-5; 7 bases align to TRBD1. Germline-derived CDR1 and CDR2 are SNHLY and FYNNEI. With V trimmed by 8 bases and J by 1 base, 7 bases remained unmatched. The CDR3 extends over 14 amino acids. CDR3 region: CASGGQIIQETQYF. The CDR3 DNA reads TGTGCCAGCGGGGGACAGATAATCCAAGAGACCCAGTACTTC.

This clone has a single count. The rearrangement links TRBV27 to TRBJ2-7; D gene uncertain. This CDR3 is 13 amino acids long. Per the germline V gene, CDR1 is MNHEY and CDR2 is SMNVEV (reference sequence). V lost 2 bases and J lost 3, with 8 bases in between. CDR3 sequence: CASSLTLGYEQYF. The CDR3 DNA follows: TGTGCCAGCAGTTTAACCCTCGGCTACGAGCAGTACTTC.

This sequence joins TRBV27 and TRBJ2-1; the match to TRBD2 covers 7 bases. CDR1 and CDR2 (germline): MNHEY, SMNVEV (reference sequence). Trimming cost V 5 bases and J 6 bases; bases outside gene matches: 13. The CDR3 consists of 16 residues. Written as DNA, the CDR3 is TGTGCCAGCAGTGGCTCAGCCGGGAGGTGGGGCAATGAGCAGTTCTTC. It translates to CASSGSAGRWGNEQFF.

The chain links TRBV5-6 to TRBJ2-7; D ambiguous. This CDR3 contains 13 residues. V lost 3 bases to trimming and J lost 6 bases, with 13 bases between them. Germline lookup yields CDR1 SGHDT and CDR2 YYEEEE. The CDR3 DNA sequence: TGTGCCAGCAGCTCCGGGTCTTTGGGCGAGCAGTACTTC. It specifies CASSSGSLGEQYF.

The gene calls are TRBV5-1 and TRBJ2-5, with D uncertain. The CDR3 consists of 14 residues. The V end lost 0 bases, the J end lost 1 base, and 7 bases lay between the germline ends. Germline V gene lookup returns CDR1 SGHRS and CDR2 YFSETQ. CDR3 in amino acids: CASSLGAVQETQYF. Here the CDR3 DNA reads TGCGCCAGCAGCTTGGGGGCAGTCCAAGAGACCCAGTACTTC.

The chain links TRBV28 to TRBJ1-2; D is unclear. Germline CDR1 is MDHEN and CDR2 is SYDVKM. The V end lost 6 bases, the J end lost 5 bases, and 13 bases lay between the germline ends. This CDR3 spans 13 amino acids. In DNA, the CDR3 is TGTGCCAGCAGGACATACAAGGATTATGGCTACACCTTC. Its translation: CASRTYKDYGYTF.

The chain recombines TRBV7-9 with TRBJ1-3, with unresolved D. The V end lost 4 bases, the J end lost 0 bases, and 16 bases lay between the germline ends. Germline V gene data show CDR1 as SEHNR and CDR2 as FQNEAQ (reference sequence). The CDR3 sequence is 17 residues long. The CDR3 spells CASSSRHPGVSGNTIYF. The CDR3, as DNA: TGTGCCAGCAGCTCCCGCCACCCCGGAGTCTCTGGAAACACCATATATTTT.

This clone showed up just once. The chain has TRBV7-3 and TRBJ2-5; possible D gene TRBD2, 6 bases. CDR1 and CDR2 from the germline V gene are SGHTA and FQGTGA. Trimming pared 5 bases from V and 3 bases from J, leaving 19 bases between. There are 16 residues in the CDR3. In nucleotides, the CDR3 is TGTGCCAGCAGCAAGTTAGGGCAGGGAGGTAAAGAGACCCAGTACTTC. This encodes CASSKLGQGGKETQYF. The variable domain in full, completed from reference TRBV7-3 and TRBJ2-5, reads GAGVSQTPSNKVTEKGKYVELRCDPISGHTALYWYRQSLGQGPEFLIYFQGTGAADDSGLPNDRFFAVRPEGSVSTLKIQRTERGDSAVYLCASSKLGQGGKETQYFGPGTRLLVL.

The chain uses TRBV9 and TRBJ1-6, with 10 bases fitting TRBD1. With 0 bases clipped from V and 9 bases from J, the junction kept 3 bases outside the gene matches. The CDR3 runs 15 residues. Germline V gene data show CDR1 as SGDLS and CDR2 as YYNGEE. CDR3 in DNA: TGTGCCAGCAGCGTAGATAGGACAGGGGGTTCACCCCTCCACTTT. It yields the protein CASSVDRTGGSPLHF.

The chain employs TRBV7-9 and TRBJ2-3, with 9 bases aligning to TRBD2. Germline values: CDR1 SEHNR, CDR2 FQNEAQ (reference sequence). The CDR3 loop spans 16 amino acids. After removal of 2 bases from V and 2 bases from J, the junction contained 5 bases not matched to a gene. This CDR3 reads CASSLRAGGNTDTQYF. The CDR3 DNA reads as TGTGCCAGCAGCTTAAGGGCGGGGGGGAACACAGATACGCAGTATTTT.

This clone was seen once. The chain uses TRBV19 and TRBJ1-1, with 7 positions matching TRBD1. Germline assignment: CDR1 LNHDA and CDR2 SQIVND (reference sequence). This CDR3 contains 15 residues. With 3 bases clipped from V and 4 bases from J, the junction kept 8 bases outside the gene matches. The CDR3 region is CASSILQGLGTEAFF. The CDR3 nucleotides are TGTGCCAGTAGTATCCTACAGGGGCTTGGCACTGAAGCTTTCTTT.

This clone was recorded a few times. CDR3 DNA sequence: TGTGCCAGCAGCTTAGAGCGGGAGGGTGTTGAGCAGTTCTTC. It encodes CASSLEREGVEQFF. The chain is built from TRBV7-2 and TRBJ2-1; 10 bases map to TRBD2. With V trimmed by 1 base and J by 9 bases, 3 bases remained unmatched. The germline V gene has CDR1 SGHTA and CDR2 FQGNSA. CDR3 length equals 14 residues.

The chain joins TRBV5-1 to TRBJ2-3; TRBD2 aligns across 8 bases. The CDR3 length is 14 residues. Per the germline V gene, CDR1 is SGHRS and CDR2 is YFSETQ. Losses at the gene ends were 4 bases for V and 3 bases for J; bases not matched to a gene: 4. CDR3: CASSQGLGTDTQYF. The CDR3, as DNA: TGCGCCAGCAGCCAGGGACTAGGGACAGATACGCAGTATTTT.

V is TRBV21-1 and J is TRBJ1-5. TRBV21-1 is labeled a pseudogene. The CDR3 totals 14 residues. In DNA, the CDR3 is TGTGCCAGCCTCCCTGGGGGAGGTAATCAGCCCCAGCATTTT. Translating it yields CASLPGGGNQPQHF.

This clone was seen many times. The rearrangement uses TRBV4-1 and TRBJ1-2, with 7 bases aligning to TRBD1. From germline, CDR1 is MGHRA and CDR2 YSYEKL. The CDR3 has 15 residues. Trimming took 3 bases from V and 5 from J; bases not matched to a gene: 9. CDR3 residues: CASSQAGTVRYGYTF. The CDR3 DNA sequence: TGCGCCAGCAGCCAGGCCGGGACAGTAAGGTATGGCTACACCTTC.